The rows below give T cell receptor beta chains drawn from one sample of a study of blood T cell repertoires in COVID-19. TCRdb keeps only in-frame clones here, not all; method: immunoSEQ multiplex PCR. The table lists approximately 190,000 clones, around 84% of them singletons. The sample consisted of peripheral blood. The receptor source for this set is a man in his thirties or forties with active or convalescent COVID-19. Each CDR3 is given with its conserved first and last residue. The D gene is left open where the match is weak. The size entry is marked missing in some rows and otherwise reads once, few, many or a size class.

abundance	j_gene	v_gene	d_gene	CDR3nt	CDR3aa
NA	TRBJ2-4	TRBV4-1	NA	TGCGCCAGCAGCCAGGTGGTGTCAGGCAAAAACATTCAGTACTTC	CASSQVVSGKNIQYF
NA	TRBJ2-3	TRBV6-4	TRBD2	TGTGCCAGCAGTGACGCGGGGGACGCGGATACGCAGTATTTT	CASSDAGDADTQYF
NA	TRBJ1-1	TRBV6-5	TRBD1	TGTGCCAGCAGTCGGGACAGGGCCGGCCCTGAAGCTTTCTTT	CASSRDRAGPEAFF
NA	TRBJ1-6	TRBV28	NA	TGTGCCAGCAGTTTCGGGGGGGGCGATTCACCCCTCCACTTT	CASSFGGGDSPLHF
NA	TRBJ1-1	TRBV5-1	NA	TGCGCCAGCAGGATGACAGGTCAGAACACTGAAGCTTTCTTT	CASRMTGQNTEAFF
NA	TRBJ1-4	TRBV5-1	NA	TGCGCCAGCAGCTTGGGTGGCCGGGCAACTAATGAAAAACTGTTTTTT	CASSLGGRATNEKLFF
few	TRBJ1-1	TRBV6-5	NA	TGTGCCAGCAGTTACAACAGACAGAACACTGAAGCTTTCTTT	CASSYNRQNTEAFF
NA	TRBJ2-7	TRBV30	TRBD1	TGTGCCTGGAGTAAGGGGACAGTTTCCTACGAGCAGTACTTC	CAWSKGTVSYEQYF
few	TRBJ1-1	TRBV4-1	TRBD1	TGCGCCAGCAGCCAAGCAGGGGACAGGGGTCCTAACACTGAAGCTTTCTTT	CASSQAGDRGPNTEAFF
NA	TRBJ1-3	TRBV3-1/TRBV3-2	NA	TGTGCCAGCAGCCGCCAGATACGCGGGGCCTCTGGAAACACCATATATTTT	CASSRQIRGASGNTIYF
NA	TRBJ2-3	TRBV7-2	TRBD1	TGTGCCAGCAGCCCAAGACAGGGGGCCAACACAGATACGCAGTATTTT	CASSPRQGANTDTQYF
NA	TRBJ1-5	TRBV6-6	NA	TGTGCCAGCAGCCAACAGGGTAATCAGCCCCAGCATTTT	CASSQQGNQPQHF
NA	TRBJ1-2	TRBV6-1	NA	TGTGCCAGCAGTGACAGGGAGGGATATGGCTACACCTTC	CASSDREGYGYTF
NA	TRBJ1-6	TRBV6-5	TRBD1	TGTGCCAGCAGACAGGGGGCGGGTAATTCACCCCTCCACTTT	CASRQGAGNSPLHF
NA	TRBJ1-3	TRBV2	NA	TGTGCCAGCAGTCGAGGTACCACCATATATTTT	CASSRGTTIYF
NA	TRBJ1-1	TRBV12-3/TRBV12-4	NA	TGTGCCAGCACCTTGGGGGGGCCGACTGAAGCTTTCTTT	CASTLGGPTEAFF
NA	TRBJ2-5	TRBV6-1	NA	TGTGCCAGCAGTGAGTCTCGGGTCCAGGAGACCCAGTACTTC	CASSESRVQETQYF
NA	TRBJ2-4	TRBV18	NA	TGTGCCAGCTCACCACCAGGCAGGACGGGGGCCAAAAACATTCAGTACTTC	CASSPPGRTGAKNIQYF
NA	TRBJ1-2	TRBV11-3	TRBD1	TGTGCCAGCAGCCCAACCCGGACAGGGGGCGCTGAGGGCTACACCTTC	CASSPTRTGGAEGYTF
NA	TRBJ1-4	TRBV4-3	TRBD1	TGCGCCAGCAGCCAAGATTTACAGGGGTGGGAAAAACTGTTTTTT	CASSQDLQGWEKLFF
few	TRBJ2-1	TRBV6-5	NA	TGTGCCAGCAGTTACTCCGGTTTGGATGAGCAGTTCTTC	CASSYSGLDEQFF
NA	TRBJ2-1	TRBV25-1	NA	TGTGCCAGCAGTGACAAGCGGAGTTACAATGAGCAGTTCTTC	CASSDKRSYNEQFF
NA	TRBJ1-6	TRBV29-1	TRBD1	TGCAGCGCGGGACAGGGTGAAGGTTCACCCCTCCACTTT	CSAGQGEGSPLHF
NA	TRBJ2-2	TRBV3-1/TRBV3-2	TRBD2	TGTGCCAGCAGCCAAGACGGGAGGGACACCGGGGAGCTGTTTTTT	CASSQDGRDTGELFF
many	TRBJ2-3	TRBV4-1	NA	TGCGCCAGCAGCACGCGGGAATTCACAGATACGCAGTATTTT	CASSTREFTDTQYF
NA	TRBJ2-3	TRBV6-4	TRBD2	TGTGCCAGCAAGCCAGCGGGGGACACAGATACGCAGTATTTT	CASKPAGDTDTQYF
NA	TRBJ1-5	TRBV6-1	NA	TGTGCCAGCAGTGAAGACCTCGGTAGCAATCAGCCCCAGCATTTT	CASSEDLGSNQPQHF
NA	TRBJ2-7	TRBV5-6	NA	TGTGCCAGCAGCTTGCCCGGACAGACCTACGAGCAGTACTTC	CASSLPGQTYEQYF
few	TRBJ1-4	TRBV6-5	TRBD1	TGTGCCAGCAGTTCCTTCGGGACAGGTGAAAAACTGTTTTTT	CASSSFGTGEKLFF